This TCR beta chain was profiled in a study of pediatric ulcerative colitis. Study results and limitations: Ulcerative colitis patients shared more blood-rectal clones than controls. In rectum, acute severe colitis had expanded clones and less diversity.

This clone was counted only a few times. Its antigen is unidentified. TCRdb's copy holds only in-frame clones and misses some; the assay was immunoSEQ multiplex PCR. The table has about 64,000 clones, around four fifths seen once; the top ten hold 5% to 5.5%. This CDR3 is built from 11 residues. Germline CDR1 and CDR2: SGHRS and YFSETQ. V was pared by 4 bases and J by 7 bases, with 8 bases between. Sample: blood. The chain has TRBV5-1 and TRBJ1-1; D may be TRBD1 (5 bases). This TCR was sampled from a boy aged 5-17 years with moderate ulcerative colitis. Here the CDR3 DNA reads TGCGCCAGCAGCACCGACAGTGAAGCTTTCTTT. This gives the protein CASSTDSEAFF.